Described below is a single TCR beta chain sequence and its context. Its specificity is not known. Time point given: newly diagnosed GD, antithyroid drugs for less than 3 months. Isolated PBMC RNA provided the starting material for the TCR library. Enrollment of patients was through an endocrinology department in Xi'an, China. The data were obtained in a study of regulatory T cells in long-lasting Graves disease. Study-level results: Persistent disease exhibited a predilection for TRBV28, TRBJ1-2 and TRBJ2-5.

Relying on iRepertoire HTBI primers and Arm-PCR of CDR3 regions, the team built TCR beta libraries. TCRdb used MiXCR to reprocess the multiplex PCR reads, holding one entry per CDR3 protein. The table has 550,000 or so distinct CDR3 sequences, around 13% seen once. The germline gives CDR1 DFQATT, CDR2 SNEGSKA (reference sequence). The CDR3 loop spans 15 amino acids. V shed 2 bases and J shed 13 bases, with 24 bases lying between them. These sequences were also reported in another study, on T cells in Graves' hyperthyroidism and ophthalmopathy.

This chain uses TRBV20-1 with TRBJ2-4; D might be TRBD2 (5 bases). The sample consisted of peripheral blood mononuclear cells (PBMCs), taken at new diagnosis, from a patient treated with antithyroid drugs. The clonotype comes from a woman aged 25 to 39 with Graves disease. CDR3 loop: CSARNLDGGYNEQYF. The CDR3 DNA reads as TGCAGTGCTAGAAACCTGGACGGAGGATACAATGAGCAGTACTTC.